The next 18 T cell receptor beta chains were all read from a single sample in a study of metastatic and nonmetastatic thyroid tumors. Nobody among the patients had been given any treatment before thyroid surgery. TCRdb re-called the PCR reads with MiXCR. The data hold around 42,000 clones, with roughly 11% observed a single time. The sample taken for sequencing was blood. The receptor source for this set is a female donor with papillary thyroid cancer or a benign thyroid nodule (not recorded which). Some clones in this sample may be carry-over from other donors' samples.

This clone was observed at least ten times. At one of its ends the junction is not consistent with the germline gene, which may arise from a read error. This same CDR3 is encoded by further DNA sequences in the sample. DNA of the CDR3: TGCGCCAGCAGCTTTCCCAGGGTTCACGAGCAGTACTTT. Translated: CASSFPRVHEQYF. The chain employs TRBV5-1 and TRBJ2-7, with D tentatively TRBD1 (5 bases). This CDR3 has 13 residues. CDR1 and CDR2 (germline): SGHRS, YFSETQ.

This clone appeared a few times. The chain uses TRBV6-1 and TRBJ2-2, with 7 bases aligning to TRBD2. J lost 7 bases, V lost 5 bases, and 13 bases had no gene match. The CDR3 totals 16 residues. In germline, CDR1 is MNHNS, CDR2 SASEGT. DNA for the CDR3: TGTGCCAGCAGTCAGGGACTACCAACTGTAGTCGGGGAGCTGTTTTTT. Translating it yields CASSQGLPTVVGELFF.

The CDR3, as DNA: TGCGCCAGCAGCCACCCCCTCGGGGGGGAGTGGGTGAATGAGCAGTTCTTC. It encodes CASSHPLGGEWVNEQFF. The J gene is TRBJ2-1, the V gene TRBV4-1, with 8 bases matching TRBD2. The ends lost 3 bases at V and 7 bases at J; junction bases unmatched: 14. Germline V lookup: CDR1 MGHRA, CDR2 YSYEKL. The CDR3 is made up of 17 amino acids.

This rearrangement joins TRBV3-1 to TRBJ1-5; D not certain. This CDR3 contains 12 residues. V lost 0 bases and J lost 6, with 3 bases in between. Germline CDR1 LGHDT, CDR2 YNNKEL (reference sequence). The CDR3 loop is CASSQDGQPQHF. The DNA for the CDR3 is TGTGCCAGCAGCCAAGATGGTCAGCCCCAGCATTTT.

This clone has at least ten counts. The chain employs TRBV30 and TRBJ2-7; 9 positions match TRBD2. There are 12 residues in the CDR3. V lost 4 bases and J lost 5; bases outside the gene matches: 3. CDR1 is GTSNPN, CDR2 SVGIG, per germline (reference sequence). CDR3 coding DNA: TGTGCCTGGACTAGCGGGATGCACGAGCAGTACTTC. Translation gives CAWTSGMHEQYF.

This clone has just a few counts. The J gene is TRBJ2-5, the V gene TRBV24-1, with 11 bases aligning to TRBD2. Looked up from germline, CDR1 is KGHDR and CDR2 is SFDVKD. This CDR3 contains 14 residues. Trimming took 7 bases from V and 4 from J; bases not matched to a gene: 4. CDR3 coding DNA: TGTGCCACCAGCCTAGCGGGAGGTACAGAGACCCAGTACTTC. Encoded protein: CATSLAGGTETQYF.

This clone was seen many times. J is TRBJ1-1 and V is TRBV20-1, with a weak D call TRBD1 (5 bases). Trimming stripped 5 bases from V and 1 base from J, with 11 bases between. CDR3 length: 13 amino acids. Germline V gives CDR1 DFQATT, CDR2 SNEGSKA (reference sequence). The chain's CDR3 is CSALSGGNTEAFF. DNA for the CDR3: TGCAGTGCTCTATCCGGGGGGAACACTGAAGCTTTCTTT.

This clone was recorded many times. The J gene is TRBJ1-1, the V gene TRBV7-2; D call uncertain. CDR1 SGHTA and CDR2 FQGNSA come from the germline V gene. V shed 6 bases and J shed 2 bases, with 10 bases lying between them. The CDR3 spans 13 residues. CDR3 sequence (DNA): TGTGCCAGCAGTTTTATACTAAACACTGAAGCTTTCTTT. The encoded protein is CASSFILNTEAFF.

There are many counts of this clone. The CDR3 spells CASRTGNEAFF. The CDR3 nucleotides are TGTGCCAGCAGAACCGGGAATGAAGCTTTCTTT. This chain joins TRBV6-2 or TRBV6-3 and TRBJ1-1; D gene ambiguous. The CDR3 runs 11 residues. Germline V gives CDR1 MNHEY, CDR2 SVGEGT. V was trimmed by 6 bases and J by 7 bases, leaving 9 bases between them.

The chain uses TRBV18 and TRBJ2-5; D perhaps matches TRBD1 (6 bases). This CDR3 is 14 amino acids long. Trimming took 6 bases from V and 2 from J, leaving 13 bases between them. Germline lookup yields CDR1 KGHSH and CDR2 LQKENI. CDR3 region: CASSPGTNQETQYF. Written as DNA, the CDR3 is TGTGCCAGCTCGCCGGGGACAAATCAAGAGACCCAGTACTTC.

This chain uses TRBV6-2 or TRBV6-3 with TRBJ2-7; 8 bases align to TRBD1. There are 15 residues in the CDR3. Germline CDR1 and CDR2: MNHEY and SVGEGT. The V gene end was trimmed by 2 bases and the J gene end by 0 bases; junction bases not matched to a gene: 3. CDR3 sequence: CASSYPTGGSYEQYF. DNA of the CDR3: TGTGCCAGCAGTTACCCAACAGGGGGCTCCTACGAGCAGTACTTC.

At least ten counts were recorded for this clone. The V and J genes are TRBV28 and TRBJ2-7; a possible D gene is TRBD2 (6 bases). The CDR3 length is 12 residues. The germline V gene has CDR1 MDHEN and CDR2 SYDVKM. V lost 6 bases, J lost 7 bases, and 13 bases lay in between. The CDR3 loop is CASSLGGREQYF. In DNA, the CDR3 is TGTGCCAGCAGCTTAGGAGGGAGGGAGCAGTACTTC.

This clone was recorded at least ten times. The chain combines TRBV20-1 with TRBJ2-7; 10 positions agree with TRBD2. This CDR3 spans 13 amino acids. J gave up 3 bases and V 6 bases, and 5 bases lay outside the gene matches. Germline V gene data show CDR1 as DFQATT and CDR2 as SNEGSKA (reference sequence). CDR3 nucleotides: TGCAGTGCAAGACGGACTAGCGGCTACGAGCAGTACTTC. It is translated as CSARRTSGYEQYF.

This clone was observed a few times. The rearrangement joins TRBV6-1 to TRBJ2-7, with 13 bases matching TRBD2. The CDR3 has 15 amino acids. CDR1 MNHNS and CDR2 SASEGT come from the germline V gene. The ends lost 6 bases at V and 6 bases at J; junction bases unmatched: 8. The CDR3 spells CASRSGLAGPAEQYF. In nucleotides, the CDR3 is TGTGCCAGCAGGTCGGGACTAGCGGGACCCGCCGAGCAGTACTTC.

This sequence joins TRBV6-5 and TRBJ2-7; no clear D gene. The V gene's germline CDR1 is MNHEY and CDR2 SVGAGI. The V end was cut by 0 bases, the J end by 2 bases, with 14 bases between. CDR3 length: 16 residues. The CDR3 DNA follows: TGTGCCAGCAGTTACTCTTTGCCCGACTCCCCCTACGAGCAGTACTTC. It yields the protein CASSYSLPDSPYEQYF.

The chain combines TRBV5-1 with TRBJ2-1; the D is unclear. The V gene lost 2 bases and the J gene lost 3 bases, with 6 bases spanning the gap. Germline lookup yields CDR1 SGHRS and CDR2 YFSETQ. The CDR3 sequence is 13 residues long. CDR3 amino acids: CASSFNVYNEQFF. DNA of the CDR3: TGCGCCAGCAGCTTTAACGTCTACAATGAGCAGTTCTTC.

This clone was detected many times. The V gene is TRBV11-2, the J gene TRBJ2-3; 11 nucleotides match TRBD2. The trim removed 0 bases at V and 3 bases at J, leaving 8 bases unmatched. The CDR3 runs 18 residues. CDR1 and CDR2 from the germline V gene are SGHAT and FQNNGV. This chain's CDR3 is CASSLESLAGGVTDTQYF. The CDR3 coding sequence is TGTGCCAGCAGCTTAGAATCCCTAGCGGGAGGAGTGACAGATACGCAGTATTTT.

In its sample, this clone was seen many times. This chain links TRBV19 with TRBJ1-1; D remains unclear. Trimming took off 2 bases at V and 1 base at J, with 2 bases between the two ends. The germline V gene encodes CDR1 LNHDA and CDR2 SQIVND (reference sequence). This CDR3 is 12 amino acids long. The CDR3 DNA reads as TGTGCCAGTAGTATACAGAACACTGAAGCTTTCTTT. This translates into CASSIQNTEAFF.